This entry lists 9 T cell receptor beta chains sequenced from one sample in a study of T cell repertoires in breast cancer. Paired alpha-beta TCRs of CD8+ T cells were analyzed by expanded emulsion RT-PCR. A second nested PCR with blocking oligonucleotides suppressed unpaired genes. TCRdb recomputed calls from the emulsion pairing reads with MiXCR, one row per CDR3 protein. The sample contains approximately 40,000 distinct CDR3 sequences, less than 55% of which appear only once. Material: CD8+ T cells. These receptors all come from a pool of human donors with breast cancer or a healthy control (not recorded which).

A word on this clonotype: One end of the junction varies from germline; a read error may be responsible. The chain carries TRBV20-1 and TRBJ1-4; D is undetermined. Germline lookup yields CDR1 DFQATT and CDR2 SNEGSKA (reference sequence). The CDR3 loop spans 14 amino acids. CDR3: CSARDLATNEKPFF. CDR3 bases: TGCAGTGCTAGAGATCTTGCAACTAATGAAAAACCGTTTTTT.

The CDR3 here is CASRGQGRAGNTIYF. The CDR3 DNA sequence: TGTGCCAGTAGAGGACAGGGGCGAGCTGGAAACACCATATATTTT. The chain uses TRBV19 and TRBJ1-3; 9 bases are a match to TRBD1. Germline lookup yields CDR1 LNHDA and CDR2 SQIVND (reference sequence). J gave up 2 bases and V 6 bases, and 5 bases lay outside the gene matches. This CDR3 is built from 15 residues.

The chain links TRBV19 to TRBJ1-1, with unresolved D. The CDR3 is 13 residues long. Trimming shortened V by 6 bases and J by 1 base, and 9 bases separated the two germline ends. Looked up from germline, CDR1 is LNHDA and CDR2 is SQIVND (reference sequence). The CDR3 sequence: CASRGTGNTEAFF. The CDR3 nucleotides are TGTGCCAGTAGGGGAACCGGGAACACTGAAGCTTTCTTT. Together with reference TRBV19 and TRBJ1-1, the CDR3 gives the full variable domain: DGGITQSPKYLFRKEGQNVTLSCEQNLNHDAMYWYRQDPGQGLRLIYYSQIVNDFQKGDIAEGYSVSREKKESFPLTVTSAQKNPTAFYLCASRGTGNTEAFFGQGTRLTVV.

This CDR3 reads CASSPQGSSYEQYF. As DNA, the CDR3 is TGCGCCAGCAGTCCCCAGGGTTCCAGCTACGAGCAGTACTTC. The chain has TRBV5-1 and TRBJ2-7; tentative D call: TRBD1 (5 bases). Germline V gene sequence: CDR1 SGHRS, CDR2 YFSETQ. Trimming shortened V by 5 bases and J by 3 bases, and 15 bases separated the two germline ends. This CDR3 has 14 amino acids.

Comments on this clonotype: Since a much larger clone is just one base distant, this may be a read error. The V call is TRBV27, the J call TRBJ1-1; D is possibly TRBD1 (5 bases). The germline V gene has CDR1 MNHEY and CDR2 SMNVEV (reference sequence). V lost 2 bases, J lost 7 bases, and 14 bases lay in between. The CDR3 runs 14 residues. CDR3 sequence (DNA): TGTGCCAGCAGTTTAGTCAGGGCGGACATTGAAGCTTTCTTT. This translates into CASSLVRADIEAFF.

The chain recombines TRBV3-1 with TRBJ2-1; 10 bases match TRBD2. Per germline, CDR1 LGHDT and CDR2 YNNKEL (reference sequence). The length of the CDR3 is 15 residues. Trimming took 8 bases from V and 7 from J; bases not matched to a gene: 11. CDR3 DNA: TGTGCCAGCCTCCTGTCTAGCGGGAGATCAAATGAGCAGTTCTTC. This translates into CASLLSSGRSNEQFF.

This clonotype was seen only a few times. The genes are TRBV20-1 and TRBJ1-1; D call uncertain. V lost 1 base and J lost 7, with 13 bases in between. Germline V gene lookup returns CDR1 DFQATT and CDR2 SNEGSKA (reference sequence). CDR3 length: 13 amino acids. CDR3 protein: CSARASTGVEAFF. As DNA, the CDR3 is TGCAGTGCTAGAGCTAGCACGGGCGTTGAAGCTTTCTTT.

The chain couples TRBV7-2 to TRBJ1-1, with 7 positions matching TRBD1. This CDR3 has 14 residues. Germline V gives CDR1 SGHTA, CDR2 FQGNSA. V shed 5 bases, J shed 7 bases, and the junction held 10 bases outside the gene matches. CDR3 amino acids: CASSRPGQLVEAFF. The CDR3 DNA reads TGTGCCAGCAGCCGGCCGGGACAGCTTGTTGAAGCTTTCTTT.

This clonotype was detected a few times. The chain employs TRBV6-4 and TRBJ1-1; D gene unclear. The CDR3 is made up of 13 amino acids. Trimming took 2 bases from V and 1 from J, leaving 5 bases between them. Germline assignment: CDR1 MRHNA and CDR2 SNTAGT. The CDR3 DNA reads TGTGCCAGCAGTGACGGAGAGAACACTGAAGCTTTCTTT. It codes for CASSDGENTEAFF.